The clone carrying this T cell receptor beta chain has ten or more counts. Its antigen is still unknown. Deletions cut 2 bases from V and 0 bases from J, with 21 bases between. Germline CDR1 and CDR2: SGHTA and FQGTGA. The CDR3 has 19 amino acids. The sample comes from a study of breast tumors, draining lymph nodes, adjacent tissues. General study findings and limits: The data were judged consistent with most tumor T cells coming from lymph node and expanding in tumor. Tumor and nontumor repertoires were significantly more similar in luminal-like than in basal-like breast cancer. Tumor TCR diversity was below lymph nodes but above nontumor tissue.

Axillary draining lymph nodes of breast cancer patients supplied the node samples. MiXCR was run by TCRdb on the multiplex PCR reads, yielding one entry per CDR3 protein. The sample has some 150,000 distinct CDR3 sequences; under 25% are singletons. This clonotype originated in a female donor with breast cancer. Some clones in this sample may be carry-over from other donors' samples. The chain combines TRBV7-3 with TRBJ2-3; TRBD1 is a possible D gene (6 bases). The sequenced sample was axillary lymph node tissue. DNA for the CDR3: TGTGCCAGCAGCTTAGTTTCCAGGGGCCGACTCTTTAGCACAGATACGCAGTATTTT. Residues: CASSLVSRGRLFSTDTQYF.